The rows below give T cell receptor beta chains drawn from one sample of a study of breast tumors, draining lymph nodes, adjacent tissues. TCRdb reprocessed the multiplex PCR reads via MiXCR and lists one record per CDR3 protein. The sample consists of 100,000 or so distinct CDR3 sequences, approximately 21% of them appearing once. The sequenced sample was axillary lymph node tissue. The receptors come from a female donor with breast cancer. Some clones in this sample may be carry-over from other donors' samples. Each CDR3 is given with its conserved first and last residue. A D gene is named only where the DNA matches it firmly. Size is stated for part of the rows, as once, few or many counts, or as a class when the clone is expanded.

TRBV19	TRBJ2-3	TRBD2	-	TGTGCCGGTAGTATAGACACTAGCGTTACGCAGTATTTT	CAGSIDTSVTQYF
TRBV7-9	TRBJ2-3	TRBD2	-	TGTGCCAGCAGCTTAGCGCTCGCGGGACTAGCGGGGACCAATACGCAGTATTTT	CASSLALAGLAGTNTQYF
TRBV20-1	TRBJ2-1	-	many	TGCAGTGCTAGAGATAAGGCAGGGACCTACAATGAGCAGTTCTTC	CSARDKAGTYNEQFF
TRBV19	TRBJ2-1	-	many	TGTGCCAGTAGTCTGGTTGGCGGGGACAATGAGCAGTTCTTC	CASSLVGGDNEQFF
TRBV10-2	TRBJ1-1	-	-	TGCGCCAGCAGTGAGTCGGTCAGGTCGAACACTGAAGCTTTCTTT	CASSESVRSNTEAFF
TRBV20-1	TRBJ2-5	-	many	TGCAGTTTTTGCCCATGGGGACAAGAGACCCAGTACTTC	CSFCPWGQETQYF
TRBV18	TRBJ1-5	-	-	TGTGCCAGCTCACCTCAGGGTAGGGATCAGCCCCAGCATTTT	CASSPQGRDQPQHF
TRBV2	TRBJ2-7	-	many	TGTGCCAGCAGGGAGGACAGATCCTCCTACGAGCAGTACTTC	CASREDRSSYEQYF
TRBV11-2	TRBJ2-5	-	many	TGTGCCAGCAGCTTAGGGGGAAGGATCCAAGAGACCCAGTACTTC	CASSLGGRIQETQYF
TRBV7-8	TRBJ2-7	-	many	TGTGCCAGCAGCACTAGCACGCCCTACGAGCAGTACTTC	CASSTSTPYEQYF
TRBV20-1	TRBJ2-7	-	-	TGCAGTGCTAATCCGGGACTTGGGGGCTACGAGCAGTACTTC	CSANPGLGGYEQYF
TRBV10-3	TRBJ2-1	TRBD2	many	TGTGCCATCGGTTCTAGCGGGGACTACAATGAGCAGTTCTTC	CAIGSSGDYNEQFF
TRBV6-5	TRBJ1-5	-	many	TGTGCCAGCAGTTTAAACAGCTATCAGCCCCAGCATTTT	CASSLNSYQPQHF
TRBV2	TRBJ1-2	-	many	TGTGCCGACAGGTTTGGTGGCTACACCTTC	CADRFGGYTF
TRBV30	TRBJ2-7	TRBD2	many	TGTGCCTGGAGTCTAAGCGGGGGTTACGAGCAGTACTTC	CAWSLSGGYEQYF
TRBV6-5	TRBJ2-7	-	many	TGTGCCAGCAGTTATCGAGGGGGGTTCGACTACGAGCAGTACTTC	CASSYRGGFDYEQYF
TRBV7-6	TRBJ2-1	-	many	TGTGCCAGCAGCCCGGAGGCCAGCTACAATGAGCAGTTCTTC	CASSPEASYNEQFF
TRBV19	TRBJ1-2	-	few	TGTGCCAGTAGTATAGATACTGGCCGGAACTATGGCTACACCTTC	CASSIDTGRNYGYTF